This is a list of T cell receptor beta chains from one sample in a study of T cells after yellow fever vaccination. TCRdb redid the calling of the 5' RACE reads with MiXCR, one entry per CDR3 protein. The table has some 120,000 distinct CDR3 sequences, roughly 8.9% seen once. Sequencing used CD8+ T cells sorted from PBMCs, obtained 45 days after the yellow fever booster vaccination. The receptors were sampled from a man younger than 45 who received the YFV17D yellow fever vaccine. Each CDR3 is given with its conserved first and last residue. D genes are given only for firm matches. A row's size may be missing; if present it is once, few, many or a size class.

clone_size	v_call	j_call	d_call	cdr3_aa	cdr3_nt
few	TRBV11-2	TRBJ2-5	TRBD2	CASSDDLAGALETQYF	TGTGCCAGCAGTGACGACTTAGCGGGAGCGTTGGAGACCCAGTACTTC
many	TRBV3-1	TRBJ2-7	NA	CASSQDTREQYF	TGTGCCAGCAGCCAAGATACCCGCGAGCAGTACTTC
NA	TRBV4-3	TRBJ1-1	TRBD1	CASSQFGQVATEAFF	TGCGCCAGCAGCCAATTCGGACAGGTGGCCACTGAAGCTTTCTTT
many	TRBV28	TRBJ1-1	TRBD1	CASYRGGNTEAFF	TGTGCCAGCTACAGGGGAGGGAACACTGAAGCTTTCTTT
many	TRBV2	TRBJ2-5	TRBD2	CASSEKVIVLAGQETQYF	TGTGCCAGCAGTGAAAAGGTTATAGTCCTAGCGGGGCAAGAGACCCAGTACTTC
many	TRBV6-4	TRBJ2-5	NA	CASSPSEGGAETQYF	TGTGCCAGCAGCCCCTCAGAGGGAGGAGCCGAGACCCAGTACTTC
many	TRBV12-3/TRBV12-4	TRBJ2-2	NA	CASNPSDPTGELFF	TGTGCCAGCAATCCTAGCGACCCCACCGGGGAGCTGTTTTTT
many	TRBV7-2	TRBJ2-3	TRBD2	CASSPMTSGSTDTQYF	TGTGCCAGCAGCCCAATGACTAGCGGGAGCACAGATACGCAGTATTTT
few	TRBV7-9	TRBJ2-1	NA	CALGFQNYNEQFF	TGTGCCCTGGGTTTTCAAAACTACAATGAGCAGTTCTTC
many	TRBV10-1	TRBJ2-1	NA	CASSATGPYNEQFF	TGCGCCAGCAGTGCTACAGGGCCCTACAATGAGCAGTTCTTC
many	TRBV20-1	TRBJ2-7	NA	CSAPPTGTSSYEQYF	TGCAGTGCTCCTCCAACCGGGACTTCCTCCTACGAGCAGTACTTC
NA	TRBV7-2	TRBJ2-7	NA	CASSLDHYEQYF	TGTGCCAGCAGCTTAGACCACTACGAGCAGTACTTC
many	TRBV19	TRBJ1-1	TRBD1	CASKHRGTEAFF	TGTGCCAGTAAACACAGGGGTACTGAAGCTTTCTTT
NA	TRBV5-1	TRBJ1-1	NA	CASSFLRGEAFF	TGCGCCAGCAGCTTTCTCAGAGGTGAAGCTTTCTTT
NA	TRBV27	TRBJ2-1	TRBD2	CASGTSGYNEQFF	TGTGCCAGCGGGACTAGCGGATACAATGAGCAGTTCTTC
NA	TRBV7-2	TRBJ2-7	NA	CASSLQSSNSYEQYF	TGTGCCAGCAGCTTACAGTCTTCTAACTCCTACGAGCAGTACTTC
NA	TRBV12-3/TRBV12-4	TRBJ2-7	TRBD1	CTCSLPQGAALEDPYEQYF	TGTACCTGCAGTTTACCCCAGGGGGCGGCATTAGAGGACCCCTACGAGCAGTACTTC
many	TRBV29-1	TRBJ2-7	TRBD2	CSVGDSGSYEQYF	TGCAGCGTTGGAGATAGCGGGAGCTACGAGCAGTACTTC
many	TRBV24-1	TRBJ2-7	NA	CATSGEGFHEQYF	TGTGCCACCAGTGGTGAGGGTTTCCACGAGCAGTACTTC
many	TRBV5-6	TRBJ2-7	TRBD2	CASSLLAGQSGAYEQYF	TGTGCCAGCAGCTTGCTAGCGGGGCAGAGCGGGGCCTACGAGCAGTACTTC
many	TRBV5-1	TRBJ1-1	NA	CASSLASDGAFF	TGCGCCAGCAGCCTTGCGTCCGACGGAGCTTTCTTT
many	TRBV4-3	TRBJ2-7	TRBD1	CASSQGRQGGSYEQYF	TGCGCCAGCAGCCAAGGGAGACAGGGGGGGTCCTACGAGCAGTACTTC
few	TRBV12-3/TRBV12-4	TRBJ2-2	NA	CAGRGPNTGELFF	TGTGCCGGCAGGGGCCCCAACACCGGGGAGCTGTTTTTT
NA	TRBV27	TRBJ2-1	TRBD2	CASSFPGLAGARDEQFF	TGTGCCAGCAGTTTCCCCGGACTAGCGGGAGCTAGGGATGAGCAGTTCTTC
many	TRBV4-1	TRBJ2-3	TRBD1	CASSQHPSGGYTDTQYF	TGCGCCAGCAGCCAACACCCCTCAGGGGGCTACACAGATACGCAGTATTTT
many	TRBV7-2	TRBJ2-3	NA	CASKRDTQYF	TGTGCCAGCAAAAGAGATACGCAGTATTTT
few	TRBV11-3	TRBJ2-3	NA	CASSLVGETDTQYF	TGTGCCAGCAGCTTAGTCGGTGAGACAGATACGCAGTATTTT
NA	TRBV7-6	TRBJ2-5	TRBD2	CASSSEGGLAGSETQYF	TGTGCCAGCAGCTCAGAGGGCGGACTAGCGGGATCGGAGACCCAGTACTTC
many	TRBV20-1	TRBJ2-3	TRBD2	CSASEGGLAGVRVGTDTQYF	TGCAGTGCTAGCGAGGGTGGACTAGCGGGAGTGCGGGTGGGCACAGATACGCAGTATTTT
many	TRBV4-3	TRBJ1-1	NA	CASSQEDVSGNTEAFF	TGCGCCAGCAGCCAAGAGGATGTATCGGGGAACACTGAAGCTTTCTTT
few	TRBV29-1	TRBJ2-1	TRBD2	CSVEDPWREMDEQFF	TGCAGCGTTGAAGATCCATGGCGGGAGATGGATGAGCAGTTCTTC
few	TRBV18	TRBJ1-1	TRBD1	CASSPNPGQGVEAFF	TGTGCCAGCTCACCGAATCCGGGACAGGGAGTTGAAGCTTTCTTT
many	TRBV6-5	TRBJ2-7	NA	CASRGKLDEQYF	TGTGCCAGCAGGGGGAAGCTCGACGAGCAGTACTTC
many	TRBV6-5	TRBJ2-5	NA	CASSYTDPGGETQYF	TGTGCCAGCAGTTACACGGACCCTGGGGGGGAGACCCAGTACTTC
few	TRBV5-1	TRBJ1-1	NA	CASSLAGDGLNTEAFF	TGCGCCAGCAGCTTGGCGGGGGACGGACTGAACACTGAAGCTTTCTTT
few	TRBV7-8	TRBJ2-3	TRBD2	CASIGAVPREGSTDTQYF	TGTGCCAGCATCGGCGCCGTACCACGGGAGGGAAGCACAGATACGCAGTATTTT
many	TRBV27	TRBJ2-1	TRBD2	CASSQKIAGGPSNEQFF	TGTGCCAGCAGCCAAAAAATAGCGGGAGGGCCCTCCAATGAGCAGTTCTTC
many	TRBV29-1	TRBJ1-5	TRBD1	CSSTDRGSNQPQHF	TGCAGCTCGACGGACAGGGGTAGCAATCAGCCCCAGCATTTT
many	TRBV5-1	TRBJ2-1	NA	CASSLLGGSSSYNEQFF	TGCGCCAGCAGCTTGTTGGGCGGCTCGAGCTCCTACAATGAGCAGTTCTTC
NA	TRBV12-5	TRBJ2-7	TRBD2	CASGRTSGFYEQYF	TGTGCTAGTGGGCGGACTAGCGGCTTCTACGAGCAGTACTTC
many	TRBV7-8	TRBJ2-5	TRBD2	CASSAWTSVQETQYF	TGTGCCAGCAGCGCTTGGACTAGCGTACAAGAGACCCAGTACTTC
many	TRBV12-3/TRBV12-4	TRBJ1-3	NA	CAGAPEAGNTIYF	TGTGCCGGAGCCCCGGAGGCAGGAAACACCATATATTTT
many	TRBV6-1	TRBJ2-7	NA	CASSPPLLTGTYEQYF	TGTGCCAGCAGCCCCCCACTATTAACGGGGACCTACGAGCAGTACTTC
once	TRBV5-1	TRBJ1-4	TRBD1	CASALLPDRGFEKLFF	TGCGCCAGCGCTCTATTGCCGGACAGGGGGTTCGAAAAACTGTTTTTT
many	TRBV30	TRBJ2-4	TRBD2	CAWSVLAGDIQYF	TGTGCCTGGAGTGTACTAGCGGGAGACATTCAGTACTTC
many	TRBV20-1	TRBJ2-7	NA	CSAPSGGGLYEQYF	TGCAGTGCTCCGAGCGGAGGAGGGCTTTACGAGCAGTACTTC
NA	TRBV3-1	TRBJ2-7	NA	CASSQDFEYEQYF	TGTGCCAGCAGCCAAGACTTTGAGTACGAGCAGTACTTC
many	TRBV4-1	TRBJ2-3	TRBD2	CASSSRTGGVVTDTQYF	TGCGCCAGCAGCTCTCGAACGGGAGGTGTCGTCACAGATACGCAGTATTTT
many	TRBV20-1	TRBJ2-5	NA	CSARDPLLAPQETQYF	TGCAGTGCTAGAGATCCCCTCTTAGCGCCACAAGAGACCCAGTACTTC
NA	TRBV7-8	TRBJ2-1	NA	CASSPLLALDEQFF	TGTGCCAGCAGCCCGCTACTAGCTCTCGATGAGCAGTTCTTC
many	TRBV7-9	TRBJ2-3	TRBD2	CASSLGTSATDTQYF	TGTGCCAGCAGCCTCGGGACTAGCGCCACAGATACGCAGTATTTT
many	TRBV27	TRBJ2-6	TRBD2	CASTRGGGANVLTF	TGTGCCAGCACTAGGGGAGGGGGGGCCAACGTCCTGACTTTC
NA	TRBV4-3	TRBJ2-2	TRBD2	CASSQGPGLVAGELFF	TGCGCCAGCAGCCAAGGGCCGGGACTAGTGGCCGGGGAGCTGTTTTTT
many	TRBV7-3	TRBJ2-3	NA	CASSHTTGNTDTQYF	TGTGCCAGCAGCCACACAACAGGGAACACAGATACGCAGTATTTT
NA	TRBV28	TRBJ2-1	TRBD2	CASSSPGGPESSEQFF	TGTGCCAGCAGCTCACCGGGAGGGCCCGAAAGTAGTGAGCAGTTCTTC
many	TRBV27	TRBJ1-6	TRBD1	CASKTGGSYNSPLHF	TGTGCCAGTAAGACAGGGGGCTCCTATAATTCACCCCTCCACTTT